These 21 T cell receptor beta chains originate from one sample sequenced in a study of PD-1 blockade in classical Hodgkin lymphoma. All patients experienced relapse after autologous stem cell transplantation, and brentuximab vedotin exposure was variable. The method was immunoSEQ multiplex PCR; TCRdb's version includes in-frame clones alone and lacks a portion of them. The profile shows about 66,000 clones, around 75% of them singletons. Sequencing used peripheral blood mononuclear cells (PBMCs), obtained before the second cycle of nivolumab. Receptors were obtained from a human donor with classical Hodgkin lymphoma.

The chain links TRBV5-3 to TRBJ2-7; TRBD1 agrees at 9 bases. TRBV5-3 is annotated as an ORF whose role is uncertain. V was pared by 4 bases and J by 5 bases, with 7 bases of the junction left unmatched. The CDR3 is made up of 14 amino acids. The CDR3 loop reads CARSPWDRVNEQYF. As DNA, the CDR3 is TGTGCCAGAAGCCCCTGGGACAGGGTCAACGAGCAGTACTTC.

Concerning this clone: Sequence at one end of the junction differs from germline and may be a read error. The genes are TRBV11-2 and TRBJ1-1, with unresolved D. Germline-derived CDR1 and CDR2 are SGHAT and FQNNGV. The CDR3 length is 14 residues. The CDR3 DNA reads TGTGCCAGCAACTTAAACATTCTGAACACTGAAGCTTTCTTT. Its translation: CASNLNILNTEAFF.

V and J are TRBV23-1 and TRBJ1-1; D is uncertain. TRBV23-1 is an ORF, and what it does is uncertain. The ends were cut back, 2 bases at V and 1 base at J, with 5 bases in the middle. CDR3 size: 13 residues. DNA of the CDR3: TGCGCCAGCAGTCAAAGGGCGAACACTGAAGCTTTCTTT. This translates into CASSQRANTEAFF.

This chain links TRBV2 with TRBJ2-5, with D maybe TRBD2 (6 bases). V lost 4 bases, J lost 2 bases, and 11 bases lay in between. Germline-derived CDR1 and CDR2 are SNHLY and FYNNEI. The CDR3 sequence is 14 residues long. The CDR3 DNA sequence: TGTGCCAGCAGTGCGGGAGCCCCTCAAGAGACCCAGTACTTC. This encodes CASSAGAPQETQYF. Combining the CDR3 with reference TRBV2 and TRBJ2-5 gives the whole variable domain EPEVTQTPSHQVTQMGQEVILRCVPISNHLYFYWYRQILGQKVEFLVSFYNNEISEKSEIFDDQFSVERPDGSNFTLKIRSTKLEDSAMYFCASSAGAPQETQYFGPGTRLLVL.

The chain employs TRBV7-9 and TRBJ2-3; possibly TRBD2 for D (5 bases). Per germline, CDR1 SEHNR and CDR2 FQNEAQ (reference sequence). With 6 bases removed from V and 0 bases from J, the gap between germline ends came to 16 bases. This CDR3 has 16 amino acids. The DNA of the CDR3 is TGTGCCAGCAGGCCCGAGGGCTGGCGGAGCACAGATACGCAGTATTTT. Translation gives CASRPEGWRSTDTQYF.

This clone was observed a few times. V is TRBV4-1 and J is TRBJ2-1, with D perhaps given as TRBD1 or TRBD2 (5 bases each). The CDR3 sequence is 17 residues long. The germline CDR1 and CDR2 sequences are MGHRA and YSYEKL. The V end lost 4 bases, the J end lost 5 bases, and 21 bases lay between the germline ends. This CDR3 reads CASSPPPGRTFNNEQFF. In DNA, the CDR3 is TGCGCCAGCAGCCCTCCCCCGGGGCGTACCTTCAACAATGAGCAGTTCTTC.

The chain links TRBV19 to TRBJ2-1, with a tentative D call TRBD2 (6 bases). The CDR3 is 16 amino acids. CDR1 LNHDA and CDR2 SQIVND come from the germline V gene (reference sequence). Trimming removed 5 bases at V and 1 base at J, with 15 bases between. CDR3 protein: CASSPRTTFSYNEQFF. The DNA of the CDR3 is TGTGCCAGTAGTCCTCGGACTACCTTTTCCTACAATGAGCAGTTCTTC.

This clone showed up just a few times. V is TRBV6-5 and J is TRBJ1-1; the D is unclear. There are 16 residues in the CDR3. The germline gives CDR1 MNHEY, CDR2 SVGAGI. V was pared by 2 bases and J by 1 base, with 14 bases between. DNA for the CDR3: TGTGCCAGCAGTTACGGTGGCAGTCGGTCGAACACTGAAGCTTTCTTT. Its translation is CASSYGGSRSNTEAFF.

The table lists this clone with a few counts. The chain recombines TRBV7-9 with TRBJ1-2; possibly TRBD1 for D (6 bases). This CDR3 spans 15 amino acids. CDR1 and CDR2 (germline): SEHNR, FQNEAQ (reference sequence). V dropped 4 bases and J dropped 5 bases, with 17 bases sitting between them. CDR3 sequence: CASSSATGYLYGYTF. CDR3 sequence (DNA): TGTGCCAGCAGCTCAGCGACAGGCTACCTATATGGCTACACCTTC. Full variable domain (remainder filled in from reference TRBV7-9 and TRBJ1-2): DTGVSQNPRHKITKRGQNVTFRCDPISEHNRLYWYRQTLGQGPEFLTYFQNEAQLEKSRLLSDRFSAERPKGSFSTLEIQRTEQGDSAMYLCASSSATGYLYGYTFGSGTRLTVV.

The genes are TRBV7-2 and TRBJ1-5; the D is unclear. CDR1 is SGHTA and CDR2 is FQGNSA in the germline V gene. The length of the CDR3 is 13 residues. Between the trimmed V and J ends, which lost 5 bases and 3 bases, there was a span of 8 bases. The CDR3 DNA reads as TGTGCCAGCAGCCCCCGGTTCAATCAGCCCCAGCATTTT. Amino acid sequence: CASSPRFNQPQHF. The full variable domain, its missing parts supplied by reference TRBV7-2 and TRBJ1-5, is GAGVSQSPSNKVTEKGKDVELRCDPISGHTALYWYRQSLGQGLEFLIYFQGNSAPDKSGLPSDRFSAERTGGSVSTLTIQRTQQEDSAVYLCASSPRFNQPQHFGDGTRLSIL.

The sample holds many counts of this clone. This chain uses TRBV28 with TRBJ2-1; the match to TRBD2 covers 9 bases. The CDR3 has 15 amino acids. Unmatched junction bases numbered 6, after V lost 5 bases and J lost 4 bases. Per germline, CDR1 MDHEN and CDR2 SYDVKM. CDR3 DNA: TGTGCCAGCAGTCTTCCTCTAGCGGGGTACAATGAGCAGTTCTTC. Translated: CASSLPLAGYNEQFF.

The rearrangement links TRBV10-1 to TRBJ2-7; D is perhaps TRBD1 (5 bases). CDR1 is WNHNN and CDR2 is SYGVQD in the germline V gene (reference sequence). V dropped 3 bases and J dropped 4 bases, with 10 bases sitting between them. The CDR3 length is 13 residues. CDR3 bases: TGCGCCAGCAGTGAAGGGGCTAGGTACGAGCAGTACTTC. Amino acid sequence: CASSEGARYEQYF.

The V gene is TRBV5-1, the J gene TRBJ1-1; the D gene is possibly TRBD1 (6 bases). V was cut by 2 bases and J by 1 base, with 12 bases left in between. Germline V gene sequence: CDR1 SGHRS, CDR2 YFSETQ. The CDR3 has 15 amino acids. DNA of the CDR3: TGCGCCAGCAGCTTAGGGGGACTAACGAACACTGAAGCTTTCTTT. Amino acid sequence: CASSLGGLTNTEAFF.

The chain carries TRBV5-1 and TRBJ1-2; no definite D call. V lost 0 bases and J 4 bases, leaving 10 bases between the germline ends. CDR1 and CDR2 from the germline V gene are SGHRS and YFSETQ. There are 14 residues in the CDR3. This CDR3 reads CASSLVTGTYGYTF. DNA for the CDR3: TGCGCCAGCAGCTTGGTCACCGGTACCTATGGCTACACCTTC.

This clone turned up a few times. The chain carries TRBV19 and TRBJ1-1; perhaps TRBD1 as D (5 bases). The CDR3 is 15 amino acids. V dropped 3 bases and J dropped 6 bases, with 17 bases sitting between them. CDR1 is LNHDA and CDR2 is SQIVND in the germline V gene (reference sequence). CDR3 loop: CASSMSAPRGAEAFF. In DNA, the CDR3 is TGTGCCAGTAGTATGTCCGCCCCTAGGGGTGCTGAAGCTTTCTTT.

The CDR3 spells CASSRDSAQFF. For the CDR3, the DNA is TGTGCCAGCAGCCGAGACTCCGCGCAGTTCTTC. The chain employs TRBV5-4 and TRBJ2-1; no clear D. V lost 4 bases and J lost 12, with 11 bases in between. CDR3 length equals 11 residues. The germline V gene encodes CDR1 SGHNT and CDR2 YYREEE (reference sequence).

The V gene is TRBV21-1, the J gene TRBJ2-7. TRBV21-1 is recorded as a pseudogene. This CDR3 comprises 14 residues. This CDR3 is CATPGVWLWYEQYF. The CDR3 nucleotides are TGTGCCACGCCTGGCGTGTGGTTGTGGTACGAGCAGTACTTC.

This chain links TRBV6-5 with TRBJ1-1; D gene uncertain. The germline V gene encodes CDR1 MNHEY and CDR2 SVGAGI. Trimming shortened V by 6 bases and J by 1 base, and 6 bases separated the two germline ends. This CDR3 is 12 amino acids long. Here the CDR3 reads CASRVGNTEAFF. The CDR3 DNA follows: TGTGCCAGCAGGGTAGGGAACACTGAAGCTTTCTTT.

The CDR3 DNA sequence: TGTGCCAGCAACCCAATCACAGGGTTCGCTAACTATGGCTACACCTTC. It codes for CASNPITGFANYGYTF. The chain is built from TRBV11-2 and TRBJ1-2, with a weak D call TRBD1 (6 bases). The V gene lost 7 bases and the J gene lost 0 bases, with 18 bases spanning the gap. CDR1 and CDR2 from the germline V gene are SGHAT and FQNNGV. The CDR3 has 16 amino acids.

V and J are TRBV2 and TRBJ1-1; D is unclear. The V gene's germline CDR1 is SNHLY and CDR2 FYNNEI. CDR3 size: 14 residues. The V gene lost 7 bases and the J gene lost 0 bases, with 12 bases spanning the gap. The CDR3 region is CASKTQDLNTEAFF. CDR3 nucleotides: TGTGCCAGCAAGACACAAGACCTGAACACTGAAGCTTTCTTT.

The chain employs TRBV6-5 and TRBJ1-1, with D possibly being TRBD1 (5 bases). The CDR3 runs 12 residues. The V gene's germline CDR1 is MNHEY and CDR2 SVGAGI. V was clipped by 8 bases and J by 3 bases, with 10 bases between them. CDR3 sequence: CASRDAYTEAFF. For the CDR3, the DNA is TGTGCCAGCCGGGACGCTTACACTGAAGCTTTCTTT.